This T cell receptor (beta chain) stems from a study of cytomegalovirus exposure and HLA in healthy donors. Study-level points and caveats: Being indistinguishable, some V segments were excluded, TRBV6-2 and TRBV6-3 among them. Later on, an analysis found that several of the most significant clusters appeared to be linked to common viral pathogens, which included parvovirus B19.

Remarks on this clone: Its target is not known.

The PCR made use of 60 Vbeta and 13 Jbeta primers. Per the original methods: Later, 65 million to 90 million unique TCR beta chains were counted in an analysis, and 8.5 million to 13 million of them were shared. Data came from immunoSEQ multiplex PCR; TCRdb stores just in-frame clones and leaves some out. From that table come the V and J calls and clone size; the DNA was used to work out D and trimming. The repertoire holds around 94,000 clones, with roughly 77% as singletons. Germline V gene data show CDR1 as SNHLY and CDR2 as FYNNEI. This CDR3 has 15 amino acids. Trimming removed 8 bases from V and 1 base from J, with 15 bases in between.

Material: PBMCs. The chain has TRBV2 and TRBJ2-4, with a tentative D call TRBD2 (6 bases). The receptor comes from a human donor in good health. The CDR3 region is CASGGGLGAKNIQYF. The CDR3 DNA is TGTGCCAGCGGGGGAGGACTTGGGGCCAAAAACATTCAGTACTTC.